These 4 T cell receptor beta chains originate from one sample sequenced in a study of T-cell reconstitution after alpha-beta-depleted transplantation in children. A TCRbeta library incorporating unique molecular identifiers was prepared. TCRdb reprocessed the PCR reads with MiXCR, giving one entry per CDR3 protein. Of 530,000 or so distinct CDR3 sequences listed, 20% to 30% were seen once; the top ten hold under 45%. This sample comprised PBMCs, obtained before TCRalphabeta/CD19-depleted stem cell transplant. The receptor set was obtained from a boy younger than two with Wiskott-Aldrich syndrome, due to receive a stem cell transplant.

The gene calls are TRBV5-1 and TRBJ2-7; D is undetermined. V was shortened by 2 bases and J by 1 base, with 13 bases between the two germline ends. The germline gives CDR1 SGHRS, CDR2 YFSETQ. This CDR3 is 15 amino acids long. The CDR3 nucleotides are TGCGCCAGCAGCTTAATCCCCGACAAGTCCTACGAGCAGTACTTC. Translated, it gives CASSLIPDKSYEQYF.

The rearrangement joins TRBV7-3 to TRBJ2-3, with D perhaps matching TRBD1 or TRBD2 (6 bases each). Germline V gene sequence: CDR1 SGHTA, CDR2 FQGTGA. V lost 5 bases to trimming and J lost 2 bases, with 14 bases between them. There are 15 residues in the CDR3. CDR3: CASSPGGRVTDTQYF. DNA of the CDR3: TGTGCCAGCAGCCCTGGGGGGCGCGTCACAGATACGCAGTATTTT.

This clonotype was detected only a few times. V gene TRBV29-1 combines with J gene TRBJ1-1, with no clear D. The CDR3 contains 15 residues. CDR1 and CDR2 (germline): SQVTM, ANQGSEA. V was cut by 4 bases and J by 3 bases, with 18 bases left in between. This CDR3 reads CSVARRLAVDTEAFF. In DNA, the CDR3 is TGCAGCGTTGCCCGACGGCTAGCGGTGGACACTGAAGCTTTCTTT. The complete variable domain, with remaining parts taken from reference TRBV29-1 and TRBJ1-1, reads SAVISQKPSRDICQRGTSLTIQCQVDSQVTMMFWYRQQPGQSLTLIATANQGSEATYESGFVIDKFPISRPNLTFSTLTVSNMSPEDSSIYLCSVARRLAVDTEAFFGQGTRLTVV.

This clonotype was seen only a few times. The chain employs TRBV2 and TRBJ2-3, with 11 bases fitting TRBD2. The V segment lost 6 bases and the J segment 2 bases; nucleotides outside the gene matches: 4. In germline, CDR1 is SNHLY, CDR2 FYNNEI. This CDR3 region has 15 residues. The CDR3 region is CASSQTSGITDTQYF. Here the CDR3 DNA reads TGTGCCAGCAGCCAGACTAGCGGGATCACAGATACGCAGTATTTT.